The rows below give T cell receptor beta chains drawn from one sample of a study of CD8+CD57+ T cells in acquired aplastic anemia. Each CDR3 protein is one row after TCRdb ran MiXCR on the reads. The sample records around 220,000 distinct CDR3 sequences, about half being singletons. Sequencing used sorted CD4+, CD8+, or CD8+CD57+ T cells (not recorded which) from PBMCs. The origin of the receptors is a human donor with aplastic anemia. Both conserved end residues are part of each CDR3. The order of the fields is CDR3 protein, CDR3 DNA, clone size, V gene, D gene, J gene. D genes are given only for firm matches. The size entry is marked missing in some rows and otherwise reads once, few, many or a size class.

CATRQGAYEQYF	TGTGCCACACGACAGGGGGCCTACGAGCAGTACTTC	NA	TRBV19	TRBD1	TRBJ2-7
CASNGQGVQPQHF	TGTGCCAGCAACGGACAGGGAGTTCAGCCCCAGCATTTT	many	TRBV2	TRBD1	TRBJ1-5
CASSQYGTGAYEQYF	TGCGCCAGCAGCCAGTACGGGACAGGCGCCTACGAGCAGTACTTC	few	TRBV5-1	TRBD1	TRBJ2-7
CSASFGPGDEQYF	NA	many	TRBV20-1	NA	TRBJ2-7
CASSIAGDGVTNEKLFF	TGTGCCAGTAGTATCGCAGGGGACGGGGTCACTAATGAAAAACTGTTTTTT	many	TRBV19	NA	TRBJ1-4
CSAEGSQDNEKLFF	TGCAGTGCCGAGGGGAGCCAAGACAATGAAAAACTGTTTTTT	many	TRBV20-1	NA	TRBJ1-4
CASGRDREAGELFF	TGTGCCAGCGGCCGGGACAGGGAGGCCGGGGAGCTGTTTTTT	NA	TRBV2	TRBD1	TRBJ2-2
CATSRRTPGQGSNQPQHF	TGTGCCACCAGCAGACGCACTCCGGGACAGGGAAGCAATCAGCCCCAGCATTTT	once	TRBV15	TRBD1	TRBJ1-5
CASIIRQGGMTQYF	TGTGCCAGCATCATCAGACAGGGTGGAATGACGCAGTATTTT	many	TRBV6-5	TRBD1	TRBJ2-3
CASRGGQGSNTGELFF	TGCGCCAGCAGAGGGGGACAGGGATCGAACACCGGGGAGCTGTTTTTT	NA	TRBV5-1	TRBD1	TRBJ2-2
CASSLNRGASGNTIYF	TGTGCCAGCAGTTTGAACCGGGGCGCGTCCGGAAACACCATATATTTT	many	TRBV12-3/TRBV12-4	NA	TRBJ1-3
CASTSDGRETQYF	TGTGCCAGTACGTCCGACGGGCGGGAGACCCAGTACTTC	NA	TRBV19	NA	TRBJ2-5
CASTLNGNYGYTF	TGTGCCAGCACCCTCAACGGGAACTATGGCTACACCTTC	NA	TRBV6-1	NA	TRBJ1-2
CVSSWTGLNTEAFF	TGCGTCAGCAGCTGGACAGGGTTGAACACTGAAGCTTTCTTT	NA	TRBV5-1	TRBD1	TRBJ1-1
CASSPRGGGIPLGGYTF	TGTGCCAGCAGTCCCCGCGGTGGGGGGATACCCTTAGGGGGCTACACCTTC	many	TRBV6-5	NA	TRBJ1-2
CASSQFLAGGNTIYF	TGTGCCAGCAGCCAGTTCCTAGCGGGGGGAAACACCATATATTTT	NA	TRBV3-1	NA	TRBJ1-3
CASSRVKGTEAFF	TGTGCCAGCAGCAGGGTGAAAGGCACTGAAGCTTTCTTT	many	TRBV11-3	NA	TRBJ1-1
CASSMEGRNTEAFF	TGTGCCAGTAGTATGGAGGGGCGGAACACTGAAGCTTTCTTT	NA	TRBV19	NA	TRBJ1-1
CAIGQQNTEAFF	TGTGCCATCGGACAACAGAACACTGAAGCTTTCTTT	NA	TRBV10-3	NA	TRBJ1-1
CSVGQGGYNEQFF	TGCAGCGTTGGGCAGGGAGGGTACAATGAGCAGTTCTTC	few	TRBV29-1	TRBD2	TRBJ2-1
CASSISGGAAEQFF	TGTGCCAGTAGTATTAGCGGGGGGGCCGCTGAGCAGTTCTTC	many	TRBV19	TRBD2	TRBJ2-1
CASSLTPLHF	TGTGCCAGCAGCTTAACGCCCCTCCACTTT	few	TRBV7-3	NA	TRBJ1-6
CASSIPSGSGELFF	TGTGCCAGTAGTATCCCCTCGGGTTCCGGGGAGCTGTTTTTT	many	TRBV19	NA	TRBJ2-2
CASSIRTGQNQPQHF	TGTGCCAGCAGTATTCGAACAGGCCAAAATCAGCCCCAGCATTTT	many	TRBV12-3/TRBV12-4	NA	TRBJ1-5
CASSDAYGYTF	TGTGCCAGCAGCGACGCTTATGGCTACACCTTC	NA	TRBV9	NA	TRBJ1-2
CASSLGGHSSYGYTF	TGCGCCAGCAGCTTGGGTGGGCACTCTTCCTATGGCTACACCTTC	NA	TRBV5-1	NA	TRBJ1-2
CASRPVPGQATNEKLFF	TGTGCCAGCAGGCCAGTCCCGGGACAGGCAACTAATGAAAAACTGTTTTTT	NA	TRBV6-1	TRBD1	TRBJ1-4
CASSQKTVGRSPLHF	TGTGCCAGCAGCCAAAAGACAGTAGGAAGGTCACCCCTCCACTTT	many	TRBV3-1	NA	TRBJ1-6
CASARRAQETQYF	TGTGCCAGCGCCCGTAGGGCTCAAGAGACCCAGTACTTC	few	TRBV2	NA	TRBJ2-5